These T cell receptor beta chains were read from a single sample in a study of cytomegalovirus exposure and HLA in healthy donors. Generated by immunoSEQ multiplex PCR, the TCRdb table keeps only in-frame clones and is missing some. The sample shows about 250,000 clones, under 80% of them seen only once. The sample was PBMCs. These receptors all come from a female donor in good health and CMV-seronegative. Both conserved end residues are part of each CDR3. D genes are given only for firm matches. Where a row states a size, it is once, few, many or the class of an expanded clone; other rows omit it.

D,size,J,V,DNA,CDR3
NA,few,TRBJ2-7,TRBV4-2,TGTGCCAGCAGCCAAGGTCTGGCGAGAAAGGGGTCGGGCGAGCAGTACTTC,CASSQGLARKGSGEQYF
NA,NA,TRBJ1-2,TRBV28,TGTGCCAGCAGTCCCAGGCAGGGGCACTATGGCTACACCTTC,CASSPRQGHYGYTF
TRBD1,NA,TRBJ2-6,TRBV11-3,TGTGCCAGCAGTTCCACAGGGGTAGGTGGGGCCAACGTCCTGACTTTC,CASSSTGVGGANVLTF
NA,NA,TRBJ2-1,TRBV4-2,TGTGCCAGCAGCCAAGACAGGAACGATGAGCAGTTCTTC,CASSQDRNDEQFF
NA,NA,TRBJ2-5,TRBV27,TGTGCCAGCAGTTTACGGGCAGGGAGGCCCCAAGAGACCCAGTACTTC,CASSLRAGRPQETQYF
TRBD1,NA,TRBJ1-2,TRBV9,TGTGCCAGCAGCGTCGAGACAGGGAGCTACACCTTC,CASSVETGSYTF
TRBD1,NA,TRBJ2-5,TRBV6-5,TGTGCCAGCAGTAGGACAGGGGGAGGAGAGACCCAGTACTTC,CASSRTGGGETQYF
NA,NA,TRBJ2-7,TRBV5-4,TGTGCCAGCAGCTTGGCCTCCGAGCAGTACTTC,CASSLASEQYF
NA,NA,TRBJ2-2,TRBV6-1,TGTGCCACCTCGCTCGAGAGGTTGGACACCGGGGAGCTGTTTTTT,CATSLERLDTGELFF
NA,NA,TRBJ2-7,TRBV21-1,TGTGCCAGCAGCAATCGACAGGGCTACGAGCAGTACTTC,CASSNRQGYEQYF
NA,NA,TRBJ1-6,TRBV2,TGTGCCAGCACTGGAAGTGATAGCTTACCCCTCCACTTT,CASTGSDSLPLHF
TRBD1,NA,TRBJ2-6,TRBV13,TGTGCCAGCAGCACGCGAGGGGGCACGGCTGCTGGGGCCAACGTCCTGACTTTC,CASSTRGGTAAGANVLTF
TRBD2,NA,TRBJ2-1,TRBV10-1,TGCGCCAGCAGTAGCCGTGTTATCGGGCTAGCGGACTACAATGAGCAGTTCTTC,CASSSRVIGLADYNEQFF
TRBD1,NA,TRBJ2-1,TRBV7-9,TGTGCCAGCAGCCCACCGGGACAGGATTTAGAGGGACCTACGTTCTTC,CASSPPGQDLEGPTFF
NA,once,TRBJ1-5,TRBV6-1,TGTGCCAGCAGTGAACTGCCAGGGGACAATCAGCCCCAGCATTTT,CASSELPGDNQPQHF
TRBD2,NA,TRBJ2-1,TRBV2,TGTGCCACAGCACCGGACGGGAGGGGCTACAATGAGCAGTTCTTC,CATAPDGRGYNEQFF
TRBD2,once,TRBJ2-7,TRBV7-8,TGTGCCAGCAGCTTGGGCGGGAGTTCCCACGAGCAGTACTTC,CASSLGGSSHEQYF
TRBD2,NA,TRBJ2-7,TRBV11-3,TGTGCCAGCAGCTTAGTCGGGGGACTAGCCTACGAGCAGTACTTC,CASSLVGGLAYEQYF
TRBD1,NA,TRBJ2-4,TRBV27,TGTGCCAGCAGTTTTTCGGGACAGTCCAAAAACATTCAGTACTTC,CASSFSGQSKNIQYF
TRBD2,NA,TRBJ2-7,TRBV18,TGTGCCAGCTCCCTAAAGCGGGAGGGCCAGCTCGAGCAGTACTTC,CASSLKREGQLEQYF
TRBD1,NA,TRBJ2-7,TRBV7-9,TGTGCCAGCAGCCCCCCCAGACAGGGAACGATCTACGAGCAGTACTTC,CASSPPRQGTIYEQYF
NA,NA,TRBJ2-7,TRBV6-5,TGTGCCAGCAGTTACTGGGCCGGGAGCTCCTACGAGCAGTACTTC,CASSYWAGSSYEQYF
TRBD2,NA,TRBJ2-7,TRBV13,TGTGCCAGCAGCTATGCCGCTAGCGGGAGGGCCTACGAGCAGTACTTC,CASSYAASGRAYEQYF
TRBD1,NA,TRBJ2-3,TRBV10-3,TGTGCCATCACCCGGGACAGGAGCACAGATACGCAGTATTTT,CAITRDRSTDTQYF